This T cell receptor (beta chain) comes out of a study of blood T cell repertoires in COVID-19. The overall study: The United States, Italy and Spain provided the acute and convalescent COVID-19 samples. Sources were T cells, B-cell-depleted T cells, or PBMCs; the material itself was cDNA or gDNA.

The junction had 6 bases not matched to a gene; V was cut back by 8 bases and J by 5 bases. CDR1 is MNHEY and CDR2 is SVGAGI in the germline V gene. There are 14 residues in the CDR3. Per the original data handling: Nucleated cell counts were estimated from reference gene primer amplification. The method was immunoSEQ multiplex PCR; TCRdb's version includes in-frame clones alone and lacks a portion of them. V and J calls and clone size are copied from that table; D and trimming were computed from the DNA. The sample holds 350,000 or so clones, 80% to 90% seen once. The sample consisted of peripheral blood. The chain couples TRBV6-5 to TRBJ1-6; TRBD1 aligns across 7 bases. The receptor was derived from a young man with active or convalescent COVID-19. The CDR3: CASRRDRDNSPLHF. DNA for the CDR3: TGTGCCAGCCGACGGGACAGAGATAATTCACCCCTCCACTTT.